The 29 T cell receptor beta chains given below trace back to one sample, sequenced in a study of T cell responses to AZD1222 COVID-19 vaccine. The method was immunoSEQ multiplex PCR; TCRdb's version includes in-frame clones alone and lacks a portion of them. Of roughly 80,000 clones in the sample, 75% to 95% were seen once. This specimen was peripheral blood, taken 28 days after the second AZD1222 dose. Every receptor here comes from an adult who received the AZD1222 COVID-19 vaccine.

This clone has just one count. The gene calls are TRBV30 and TRBJ1-2, with TRBD1 matching over 8 bases. There are 13 residues in the CDR3. The ends lost 1 base at V and 6 bases at J; junction bases unmatched: 4. Germline V gene lookup returns CDR1 GTSNPN and CDR2 SVGIG (reference sequence). For the CDR3, the DNA is TGTGCCTGGAGTGCTGGACAGGGTCATGGCTACACCTTC. It encodes CAWSAGQGHGYTF. Variable domain in full (rest from reference TRBV30 and TRBJ1-2): SQTIHQWPATLVQPVGSPLSLECTVEGTSNPNLYWYRQAAGRGLQLLFYSVGIGQISSEVPQNLSASRPQDRQFILSSKKLLLSDSGFYLCAWSAGQGHGYTFGSGTRLTVV.

The chain uses TRBV6-5 and TRBJ1-4; 7 bases are shared with TRBD1. Trimming at V came to 4 bases and at J to 10 bases, leaving 12 bases not matched to a gene. CDR1 and CDR2 (germline): MNHEY, SVGAGI. This CDR3 comprises 15 residues. DNA of the CDR3: TGTGCCAGCAGTTTAGGACAGGCCCGGAGGACAAAACTGTTTTTT. This gives the protein CASSLGQARRTKLFF.

This chain uses TRBV11-3 with TRBJ1-1, with a possible D match to TRBD1 (5 bases). V was pared by 1 base and J by 6 bases, with 12 bases between. This CDR3 has 14 amino acids. Germline V gives CDR1 SGHNT, CDR2 YENEEA. CDR3 residues: CASSLALGVSEAFF. DNA of the CDR3: TGTGCCAGCAGCTTAGCGTTAGGGGTGTCTGAAGCTTTCTTT.

The chain joins TRBV12-2 to TRBJ2-7; no check of the table's D call, TRBD2, against the DNA was made. TRBV12-2 is flagged as a pseudogene. There are 18 residues in the CDR3. The CDR3 DNA sequence: TGTGCAAGTCGCTTAGCGCTCGGAGCCGGGACTAGCCGCTACGAGCAGTACTTC. Translation gives CASRLALGAGTSRYEQYF.

The chain couples TRBV5-5 to TRBJ2-7; 10 nucleotides line up with TRBD2. V lost 4 bases, J lost 5 bases, and 18 bases stayed unmatched. CDR1 is SGHKS, CDR2 YYEKEE, per germline (reference sequence). This CDR3 has 18 residues. The CDR3 region has the DNA TGTGCCAGCAGCCCGGGGTGGGGGCTAGCGGGAGTTCCCAACGAGCAGTACTTC. Amino acids: CASSPGWGLAGVPNEQYF.

The chain employs TRBV5-1 and TRBJ2-5; 11 nucleotides align to TRBD1. V lost 5 bases, J lost 5 bases, and 2 bases stayed unmatched. CDR3 length: 13 residues. The germline V gene has CDR1 SGHRS and CDR2 YFSETQ. The CDR3 region is CASRGTGGETQYF. CDR3 nucleotide sequence: TGCGCCAGCAGAGGGACAGGGGGGGAGACCCAGTACTTC. Variable domain in full (rest from reference TRBV5-1 and TRBJ2-5): KAGVTQTPRYLIKTRGQQVTLSCSPISGHRSVSWYQQTPGQGLQFLFEYFSETQRNKGNFPGRFSGRQFSNSRSEMNVSTLELGDSALYLCASRGTGGETQYFGPGTRLLVL.

The chain has TRBV24-1 and TRBJ2-1; 8 nucleotides match TRBD1. Germline values: CDR1 KGHDR, CDR2 SFDVKD. The trim removed 5 bases at V and 6 bases at J, leaving 11 bases unmatched. This CDR3 comprises 16 residues. The CDR3 coding sequence is TGTGCCACCAGTGGGACCAAATACAGGGGGTTCAATGAGCAGTTCTTC. It specifies CATSGTKYRGFNEQFF.

This clone was observed a handful of times. The chain combines TRBV7-8 with TRBJ1-2, with D tentatively TRBD1 (5 bases). CDR3 length equals 15 residues. CDR1 and CDR2 from the germline V gene are SGHVS and FQNEAQ. With 1 base removed from V and 0 bases from J, the gap between germline ends came to 9 bases. Written as DNA, the CDR3 is TGTGCCAGCAGCTTAGAGGGGAAAGCTAACTATGGCTACACCTTC. It encodes CASSLEGKANYGYTF.

The chain couples TRBV12-3 or TRBV12-4 to TRBJ2-7; D is undetermined. The CDR3 has 11 residues. The V gene lost 3 bases and the J gene lost 7 bases, with 7 bases spanning the gap. The CDR3 protein is CASSFLREQYF. CDR3 nucleotides: TGTGCCAGCAGTTTTCTTCGAGAGCAGTACTTC.

The chain employs TRBV24-1 and TRBJ2-3; possible D gene TRBD2, 5 bases. The ends were cut back, 2 bases at V and 7 bases at J, with 9 bases in the middle. CDR3 length: 13 residues. The V gene's germline CDR1 is KGHDR and CDR2 SFDVKD. Here the CDR3 DNA reads TGTGCCACCAGTGATTGGACTGCAAATACGCAGTATTTT. It is translated as CATSDWTANTQYF.

The gene calls are TRBV7-8 and TRBJ1-3, with D maybe TRBD1 (5 bases). The germline CDR1 and CDR2 sequences are SGHVS and FQNEAQ. The V end was cut by 1 base, the J end by 4 bases, with 8 bases between. The CDR3 has 14 residues. DNA for the CDR3: TGTGCCAGCAGCTTAGGGGGACGCGGAAACACCATATATTTT. This translates into CASSLGGRGNTIYF.

CDR3: CASSQEGGTEETQYF. For the CDR3, the DNA is TGTGCCAGCAGCCAAGAAGGTGGGACTGAAGAGACCCAGTACTTC. The rearrangement links TRBV4-2 to TRBJ2-5; D possibly corresponds to TRBD2 (6 bases). Looked up from germline, CDR1 is LGHNA and CDR2 is YNFKEQ. The CDR3 is 15 amino acids. Deletions cut 0 bases from V and 3 bases from J, with 11 bases between.

Written as DNA, the CDR3 is TGTGCCAGCAGCCAGTTAGCGGGGGGACTACGATCTGGGGCCAACGTCCTGACTTTC. Residues: CASSQLAGGLRSGANVLTF. The chain links TRBV3-1 (or the pseudogene TRBV3-2) to TRBJ2-6; 10 bases are a match to TRBD2. Germline V gene sequence: CDR1 LGHDT, CDR2 YNNKEL (reference sequence). V shed 3 bases and J 1 base; nucleotides not matched to a gene: 9. There are 19 residues in the CDR3.

The gene calls are TRBV24-1 and TRBJ2-1; 7 bases fit TRBD2. J lost 9 bases, V lost 4 bases, and 2 bases had no gene match. Germline lookup yields CDR1 KGHDR and CDR2 SFDVKD. The CDR3 spans 12 residues. The CDR3 DNA reads TGTGCCACCAGTGAACGGGGGGTTGAGCAGTTCTTC. Its protein product is CATSERGVEQFF.

The V and J genes are TRBV30 and TRBJ1-5, with D possibly matching TRBD1 (5 bases). The V gene lost 3 bases and the J gene lost 0 bases, with 9 bases spanning the gap. The CDR3 consists of 14 residues. Germline loops: CDR1 GTSNPN, CDR2 SVGIG (reference sequence). CDR3 in DNA: TGTGCCTGGAGGACAGTTAATAGCAATCAGCCCCAGCATTTT. Translation: CAWRTVNSNQPQHF.

CDR3 sequence: CASSLYRGETQYF. In DNA form, the CDR3 reads TGTGCCAGCAGCTTGTACAGGGGAGAGACCCAGTACTTC. The rearrangement links TRBV13 to TRBJ2-5; 7 bases match TRBD1. The CDR3 covers 13 residues. Germline CDR1 reads PRHDT; CDR2 reads FYEKMQ (reference sequence). Trimming took 3 bases from V and 4 from J; bases not matched to a gene: 2.

The V and J genes are TRBV18 and TRBJ2-2; 7 bases are shared with TRBD2. CDR1 is KGHSH, CDR2 LQKENI, per germline. The CDR3 runs 13 residues. The J segment lost 6 bases and the V segment lost 6 bases, leaving 4 bases of the junction unmatched. This chain's CDR3 is CASSPAGAGELFF. CDR3 coding DNA: TGTGCCAGCTCCCCCGCGGGGGCCGGGGAGCTGTTTTTT. The full variable domain, completed using reference TRBV18 and TRBJ2-2, is NAGVMQNPRHLVRRRGQEARLRCSPMKGHSHVYWYRQLPEEGLKFMVYLQKENIIDESGMPKERFSAEFPKEGPSILRIQQVVRGDSAAYFCASSPAGAGELFFGEGSRLTVL.

The chain employs TRBV5-1 and TRBJ2-3; 11 nucleotides match TRBD2. This CDR3 comprises 16 residues. With V trimmed by 5 bases and J by 1 base, 6 bases remained unmatched. Germline CDR1 reads SGHRS; CDR2 reads YFSETQ. The CDR3 reads CASRRLAGLGTDTQYF. The CDR3 nucleotides read TGCGCCAGCAGACGACTAGCGGGGTTGGGCACAGATACGCAGTATTTT.

The chain joins TRBV13 to TRBJ2-1; D assignment may be TRBD1 or TRBD2 (6 bases each). Germline V CDR1 and CDR2: PRHDT, FYEKMQ (reference sequence). This CDR3 contains 15 residues. The germline V and J ends were trimmed by 8 bases and 9 bases, with 23 bases remaining between them. CDR3 nucleotides: TGTGCCAGCGGTTGGGGAGACGGGGGCAAGATTGAGCAGTTCTTC. Protein: CASGWGDGGKIEQFF.

The chain links TRBV5-1 to TRBJ1-4; 8 bases are shared with TRBD1. The CDR3 covers 15 residues. With 1 base clipped from V and 7 bases from J, the junction kept 6 bases outside the gene matches. Germline V gene data show CDR1 as SGHRS and CDR2 as YFSETQ. CDR3 residues: CASSLQGAGGEKLFF. The CDR3 DNA is TGCGCCAGCAGCTTGCAGGGGGCCGGGGGTGAAAAACTGTTTTTT. The variable domain in full, with the rest retrieved from reference TRBV5-1 and TRBJ1-4, is KAGVTQTPRYLIKTRGQQVTLSCSPISGHRSVSWYQQTPGQGLQFLFEYFSETQRNKGNFPGRFSGRQFSNSRSEMNVSTLELGDSALYLCASSLQGAGGEKLFFGSGTQLSVL.

This clone appeared a single time. V gene TRBV19 combines with J gene TRBJ1-6; D remains ambiguous. CDR3 length: 15 residues. CDR1 LNHDA and CDR2 SQIVND come from the germline V gene (reference sequence). The V end lost 4 bases, the J end lost 7 bases, and 14 bases lay between the germline ends. In DNA, the CDR3 is TGTGCCAGTAGTAGGCAGGCGGGCGGAAATTCACCCCTCCACTTT. Protein sequence: CASSRQAGGNSPLHF.

This clone was detected a few times. The V call is TRBV30, the J call TRBJ2-3; tentative D call: TRBD1 (7 bases). The V end was cut by 1 base, the J end by 5 bases, with 10 bases between. The length of the CDR3 is 13 residues. Per germline, CDR1 GTSNPN and CDR2 SVGIG (reference sequence). For the CDR3, the DNA is TGTGCCTGGAGTGCCAGGGGGGAAGATACGCAGTATTTT. Its protein product is CAWSARGEDTQYF.

This chain joins TRBV5-1 and TRBJ2-7, with 8 bases lining up with TRBD2. Germline V CDR1 and CDR2: SGHRS, YFSETQ. With 0 bases clipped from V and 0 bases from J, the junction kept 5 bases outside the gene matches. This CDR3 is 16 amino acids long. The CDR3 region is CASSLVRGGVSYEQYF. The DNA for the CDR3 is TGCGCCAGCAGCTTGGTCCGGGGGGGCGTCTCCTACGAGCAGTACTTC.

The V call is TRBV2, the J call TRBJ1-1; possible D gene TRBD1, 6 bases. Trimming took 9 bases from V and 5 from J, leaving 19 bases between them. The CDR3 is made up of 14 amino acids. From germline, CDR1 is SNHLY and CDR2 FYNNEI. The CDR3 DNA follows: TGTGCCAGTAAGGGGACAAAAGGAGAAACTGAAGCTTTCTTT. Translation gives CASKGTKGETEAFF. Full variable domain (rest looked up from reference TRBV2 and TRBJ1-1): EPEVTQTPSHQVTQMGQEVILRCVPISNHLYFYWYRQILGQKVEFLVSFYNNEISEKSEIFDDQFSVERPDGSNFTLKIRSTKLEDSAMYFCASKGTKGETEAFFGQGTRLTVV.

The J gene is TRBJ2-1, the V gene TRBV24-1, with D hard to call. Germline V gene sequence: CDR1 KGHDR, CDR2 SFDVKD. The length of the CDR3 is 16 residues. V dropped 6 bases and J dropped 5 bases, with 19 bases sitting between them. The CDR3 protein is CATSSSEIANDNEQFF. The CDR3 DNA is TGTGCCACCAGTTCCTCCGAAATAGCAAATGACAATGAGCAGTTCTTC.

This sequence joins TRBV2 and TRBJ1-1; TRBD1 aligns across 8 bases. CDR1 and CDR2 from the germline V gene are SNHLY and FYNNEI. The CDR3 sequence is 15 residues long. Germline trimming cut 6 bases from V and 1 base from J; bases unmatched to any gene: 7. As DNA, the CDR3 is TGTGCCAGCAGCCCCCCAGGGACAGGGAACACTGAAGCTTTCTTT. Translating it yields CASSPPGTGNTEAFF.

This clone was counted a single time. The chain employs TRBV7-8 and TRBJ1-1, with a tentative D call TRBD1 (6 bases). The CDR3 consists of 14 residues. V was cut by 4 bases and J by 5 bases, with 14 bases left in between. Per the germline V gene, CDR1 is SGHVS and CDR2 is FQNEAQ. CDR3: CASSYAQGRTEAFF. The CDR3 DNA sequence: TGTGCCAGCAGCTATGCCCAGGGGAGGACTGAAGCTTTCTTT.

As regards this clone: Other DNA sequences of this sample code for an identical CDR3. The CDR3 bases are TGTGCCAGCAGTTCGACAGGGAACTATGGCTACACCTTC. Translating gives CASSSTGNYGYTF. The chain recombines TRBV7-9 with TRBJ1-2, with 7 bases aligning to TRBD1. With 6 bases clipped from V and 2 bases from J, the junction kept 3 bases outside the gene matches. This CDR3 contains 13 residues. The V gene's germline CDR1 is SEHNR and CDR2 FQNEAQ (reference sequence).

The chain uses TRBV29-1 and TRBJ2-1, with 9 bases aligning to TRBD1. J was trimmed by 7 bases and V by 7 bases; bases with no gene match: 8. Per germline, CDR1 SQVTM and CDR2 ANQGSEA. The CDR3 contains 13 residues. In DNA, the CDR3 is TGCAGCGGTGCGGGACAGGGAGGAAATGAGCAGTTCTTC. Protein: CSGAGQGGNEQFF.